Listed here is a single T cell receptor beta chain. Its matching antigen is unknown. The sample carries other DNA sequences with the same CDR3. The sample comes from a study of neoadjuvant nivolumab and ipilimumab in lung cancer. Sequencing used immunoSEQ multiplex PCR; TCRdb keeps in-frame clones, though not all of them. The table has over 5,500 clones, 65% seen once. Whole-study results and caveats: Only a small number of samples underwent TCR sequencing. Higher pretherapy blood TCR richness went with higher resected-tumor richness. TCR richness and clonality were higher in tumors than adjacent uninvolved lung. Only a single major-pathologic-response sample was available for clonality analysis.

Unmatched junction bases numbered 4, after V lost 0 bases and J lost 7 bases. The CDR3 extends over 15 amino acids. Germline lookup yields CDR1 SGHRS and CDR2 YFSETQ. Material: tumor tissue, obtained after neoadjuvant nivolumab, alone or with ipilimumab, at or shortly before surgery. The clonotype originates from an adult with non-small cell lung cancer. This rearrangement joins TRBV5-1 to TRBJ2-1; 10 nucleotides align to TRBD2. The CDR3, as DNA: TGCGCCAGCAGCTTGGCGCTAGCGGGGGTAAATGAGCAGTTCTTC. This codes for CASSLALAGVNEQFF.